A selection of T cell receptor beta chains follows, all from one sample in a study of blood T cell repertoires in COVID-19. Assay: immunoSEQ multiplex PCR; the TCRdb copy retains only in-frame clones and omits some. Of 90,000 to 100,000 clones listed, 86% are singletons. Sequencing was performed on peripheral blood. These receptors came from an older man with acute or convalescent COVID-19. Each CDR3 is given with its conserved first and last residue. A D gene is named only where the DNA matches it firmly. Only some rows state a clone size, as once, few, many or a class for expanded clones.

NA | NA | TRBJ1-2 | TRBV7-9 | CASSLAASMYGYTF | TGTGCCAGCAGCTTAGCGGCCTCGATGTATGGCTACACCTTC
NA | NA | TRBJ1-2 | TRBV6-5 | CASSSPDTGYGYTF | TGTGCCAGCAGTTCCCCCGACACCGGCTATGGCTACACCTTC
NA | TRBD2 | TRBJ2-7 | TRBV7-2 | CASSSSSGSSYEQYF | TGTGCCAGCAGTTCTTCTAGCGGGAGCTCCTACGAGCAGTACTTC
NA | NA | TRBJ2-1 | TRBV7-6 | CASSLTVSYNEQFF | TGTGCCAGCAGCTTAACAGTCTCCTACAATGAGCAGTTCTTC
NA | TRBD2 | TRBJ2-1 | TRBV11-3 | CASSLDRGEARNEQFF | TGTGCCAGCAGCTTAGATCGGGGGGAGGCGCGGAATGAGCAGTTCTTC
NA | TRBD1 | TRBJ2-5 | TRBV7-3 | CASSQDRGRETQYF | TGTGCCAGCAGCCAAGACAGGGGCCGAGAGACCCAGTACTTC
NA | NA | TRBJ1-4 | TRBV15 | CATSRDRSSSNEKLFF | TGTGCCACCAGCAGAGATCGGTCGAGTAGCAATGAAAAACTGTTTTTT
NA | NA | TRBJ2-2 | TRBV6-2/TRBV6-3 | CASSYRVNTGELFF | TGTGCCAGCAGTTACAGAGTAAACACCGGGGAGCTGTTTTTT
NA | NA | TRBJ2-5 | TRBV2 | CASKGGFPQETQYF | TGTGCCAGCAAAGGCGGGTTCCCTCAAGAGACCCAGTACTTC
NA | NA | TRBJ2-2 | TRBV27 | CASRFTNTGELFF | TGTGCCAGCAGGTTTACGAACACCGGGGAGCTGTTTTTT
once | NA | TRBJ1-1 | TRBV9 | CASSVLDTSNTEAFF | TGTGCCAGCAGCGTCTTGGACACGTCGAACACTGAAGCTTTCTTT
NA | TRBD1 | TRBJ2-2 | TRBV19 | CASSMIRTGGSGELFF | TGTGCCAGTAGTATGATCAGGACAGGGGGTTCCGGGGAGCTGTTTTTT
NA | NA | TRBJ2-2 | TRBV9 | CASSVGDTGELFF | TGTGCCAGCAGCGTAGGCGACACCGGGGAGCTGTTTTTT
once | TRBD1 | TRBJ2-7 | TRBV5-1 | CASSAGQGVGEQYF | TGCGCCAGCAGCGCCGGACAGGGAGTGGGGGAGCAGTACTTC
NA | TRBD2 | TRBJ2-1 | TRBV27 | CASSSSGTSGHNEQFF | TGTGCCAGCAGTTCCTCCGGGACTAGCGGACACAATGAGCAGTTCTTC
NA | NA | TRBJ2-1 | TRBV2 | CASSWGPPEVNEQFF | TGTGCCAGCAGTTGGGGGCCCCCTGAAGTGAATGAGCAGTTCTTC
NA | NA | TRBJ2-6 | TRBV29-1 | CSVEGTGDSGANVLTF | TGCAGCGTTGAGGGGACGGGAGACTCTGGGGCCAACGTCCTGACTTTC
NA | TRBD2 | TRBJ2-7 | TRBV28 | CAASGRAHEQYF | TGTGCCGCCAGCGGGAGGGCCCACGAGCAGTACTTC
NA | NA | TRBJ1-4 | TRBV2 | CASTVANEKLFF | TGTGCCAGCACAGTTGCTAATGAAAAACTGTTTTTT
NA | NA | TRBJ2-1 | TRBV29-1 | CSAPRPGFNEQFF | TGCAGCGCCCCTAGGCCAGGGTTCAATGAGCAGTTCTTC
NA | NA | TRBJ1-1 | TRBV6-6 | CASSYPLGAHTEAFF | TGTGCCAGCAGTTACCCTTTGGGGGCTCACACTGAAGCTTTCTTT
NA | TRBD2 | TRBJ2-3 | TRBV4-2 | CASSQDLAGGADTQYF | TGTGCCAGCAGCCAAGACCTAGCGGGAGGGGCAGATACGCAGTATTTT
NA | NA | TRBJ1-4 | TRBV6-6 | CASTWGGREKLFF | TGTGCCAGTACATGGGGAGGAAGAGAAAAACTGTTTTTT
NA | TRBD1 | TRBJ1-2 | TRBV7-2 | CASSLTGQGLAGYTF | TGTGCCAGCAGCTTAACGGGACAGGGGCTCGCTGGCTACACCTTC